The clone carrying this T cell receptor (beta chain) has only one observation. The CDR3 length is 13 residues. CDR1 is SEHNR and CDR2 is FQNEAQ in the germline V gene (reference sequence). V dropped 4 bases and J dropped 1 base, with 7 bases sitting between them. Sequencing used immunoSEQ multiplex PCR; TCRdb keeps in-frame clones, though not all of them. The table records about 82,000 clones, about 88% of them present only once. The sample is drawn from a study of control samples from healthy donors and cancer patients. The rearrangement joins TRBV7-9 to TRBJ1-1; no clear D. Sequences were obtained from blood. The receptor's source is a man aged 50-60 years in good health. The CDR3 spells CASSYFGNTEAFF. CDR3 sequence (DNA): TGTGCCAGCAGCTACTTTGGGAACACTGAAGCTTTCTTT.